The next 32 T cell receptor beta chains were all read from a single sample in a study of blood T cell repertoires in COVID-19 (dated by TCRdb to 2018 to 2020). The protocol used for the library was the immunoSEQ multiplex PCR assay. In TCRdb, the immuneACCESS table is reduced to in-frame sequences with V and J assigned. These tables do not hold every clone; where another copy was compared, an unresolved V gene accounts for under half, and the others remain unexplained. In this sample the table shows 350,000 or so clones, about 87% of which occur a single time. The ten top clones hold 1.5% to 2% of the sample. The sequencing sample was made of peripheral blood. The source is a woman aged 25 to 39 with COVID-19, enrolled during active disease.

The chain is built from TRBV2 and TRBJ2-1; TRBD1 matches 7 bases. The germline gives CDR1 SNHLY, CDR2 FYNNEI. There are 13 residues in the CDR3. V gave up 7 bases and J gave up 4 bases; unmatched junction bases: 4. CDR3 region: CASIKQGYNEQFF. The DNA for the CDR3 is TGTGCCAGCATCAAACAGGGGTACAATGAGCAGTTCTTC.

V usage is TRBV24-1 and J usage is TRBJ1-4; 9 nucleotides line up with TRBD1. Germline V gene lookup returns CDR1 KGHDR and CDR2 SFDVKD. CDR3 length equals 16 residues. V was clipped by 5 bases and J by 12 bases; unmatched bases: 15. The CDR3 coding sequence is TGTGCCACCAGTGGGCCATGGGGACAGGGCGGGGGGCAACTGTTTTTT. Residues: CATSGPWGQGGGQLFF.

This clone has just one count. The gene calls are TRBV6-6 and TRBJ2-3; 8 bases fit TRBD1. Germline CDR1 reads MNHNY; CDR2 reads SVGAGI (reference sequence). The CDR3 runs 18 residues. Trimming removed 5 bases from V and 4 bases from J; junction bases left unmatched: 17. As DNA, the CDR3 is TGTGCCAGCAGTCCTGGGACAGGACCAACGGTGGGGGCAGATACGCAGTATTTT. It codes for CASSPGTGPTVGADTQYF.

CDR3 nucleotide sequence: TGTGCCAGCAGCTTAACGGACAGGGGGTCCCTTAGCACAGATACGCAGTATTTT. Protein product: CASSLTDRGSLSTDTQYF. V and J are TRBV7-8 and TRBJ2-3; TRBD1 matches 10 bases. In germline, CDR1 is SGHVS, CDR2 FQNEAQ. The CDR3 has 18 residues. J lost 0 bases, V lost 2 bases, and 8 bases had no gene match.

The CDR3 DNA reads TGTGCCAGCAGACTGAACTCTGGGGCCAACGTCCTGACTTTC. Translated, it gives CASRLNSGANVLTF. The gene calls are TRBV7-9 and TRBJ2-6; D call uncertain. The V gene's germline CDR1 is SEHNR and CDR2 FQNEAQ (reference sequence). The CDR3 contains 14 residues. With 6 bases removed from V and 0 bases from J, the gap between germline ends came to 6 bases. The variable domain in full, with the rest retrieved from reference TRBV7-9 and TRBJ2-6, is DTGVSQNPRHKITKRGQNVTFRCDPISEHNRLYWYRQTLGQGPEFLTYFQNEAQLEKSRLLSDRFSAERPKGSFSTLEIQRTEQGDSAMYLCASRLNSGANVLTFGAGSRLTVL.

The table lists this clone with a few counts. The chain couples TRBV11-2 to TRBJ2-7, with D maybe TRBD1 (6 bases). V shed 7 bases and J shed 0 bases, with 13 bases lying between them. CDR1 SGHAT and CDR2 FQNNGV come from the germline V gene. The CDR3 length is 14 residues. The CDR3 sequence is CASTKARGSYEQYF. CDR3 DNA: TGTGCCAGCACCAAGGCCAGGGGCTCCTACGAGCAGTACTTC.

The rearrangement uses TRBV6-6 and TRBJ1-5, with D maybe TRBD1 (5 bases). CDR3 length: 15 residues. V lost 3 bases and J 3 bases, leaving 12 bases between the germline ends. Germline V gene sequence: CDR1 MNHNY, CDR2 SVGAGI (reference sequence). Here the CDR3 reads CASSYSDSINQPQHF. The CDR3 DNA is TGTGCCAGCAGTTATTCCGACAGTATCAATCAGCCCCAGCATTTT.

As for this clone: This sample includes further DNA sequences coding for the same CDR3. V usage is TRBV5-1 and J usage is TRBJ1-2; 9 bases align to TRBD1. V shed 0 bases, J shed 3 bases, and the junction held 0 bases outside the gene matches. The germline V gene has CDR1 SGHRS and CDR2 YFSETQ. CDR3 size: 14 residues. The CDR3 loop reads CASSLGQGDYGYTF. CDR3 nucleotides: TGCGCCAGCAGCTTGGGACAGGGGGACTATGGCTACACCTTC.

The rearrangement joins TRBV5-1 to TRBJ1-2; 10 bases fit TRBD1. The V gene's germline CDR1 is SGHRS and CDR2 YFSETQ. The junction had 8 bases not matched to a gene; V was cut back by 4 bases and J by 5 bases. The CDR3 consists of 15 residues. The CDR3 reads CASSITPGQGYGYTF. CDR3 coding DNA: TGCGCCAGCAGCATCACTCCGGGACAGGGGTATGGCTACACCTTC.

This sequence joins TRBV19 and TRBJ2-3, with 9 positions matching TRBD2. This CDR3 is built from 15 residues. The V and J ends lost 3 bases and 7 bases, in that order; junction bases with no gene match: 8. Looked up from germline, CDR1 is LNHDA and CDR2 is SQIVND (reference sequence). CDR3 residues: CASSIESGGIYTQYF. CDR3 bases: TGTGCCAGTAGTATCGAGAGCGGGGGGATATATACGCAGTATTTT.

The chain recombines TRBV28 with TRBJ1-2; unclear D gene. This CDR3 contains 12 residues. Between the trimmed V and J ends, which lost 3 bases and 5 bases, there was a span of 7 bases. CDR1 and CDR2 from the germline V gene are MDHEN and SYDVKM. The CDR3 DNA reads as TGTGCCAGCAGTTTTGAGGGATATGGCTACACCTTC. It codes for CASSFEGYGYTF.

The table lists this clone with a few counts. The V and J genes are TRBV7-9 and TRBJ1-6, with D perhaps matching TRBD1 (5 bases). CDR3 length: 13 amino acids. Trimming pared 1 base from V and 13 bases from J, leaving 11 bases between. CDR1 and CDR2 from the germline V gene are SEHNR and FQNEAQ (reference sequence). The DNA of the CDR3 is TGTGCCAGCAGCTTAGTTATGGGGCGGCCCCTCCACTTT. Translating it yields CASSLVMGRPLHF. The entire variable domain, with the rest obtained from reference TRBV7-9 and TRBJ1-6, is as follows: DTGVSQNPRHKITKRGQNVTFRCDPISEHNRLYWYRQTLGQGPEFLTYFQNEAQLEKSRLLSDRFSAERPKGSFSTLEIQRTEQGDSAMYLCASSLVMGRPLHFGNGTRLTVT.

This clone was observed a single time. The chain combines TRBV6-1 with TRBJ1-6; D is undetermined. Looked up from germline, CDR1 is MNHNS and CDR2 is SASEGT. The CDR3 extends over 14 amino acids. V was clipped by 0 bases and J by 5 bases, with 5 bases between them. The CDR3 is CASSEARNNSPLHF. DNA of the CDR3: TGTGCCAGCAGTGAAGCGAGGAATAATTCACCCCTCCACTTT.

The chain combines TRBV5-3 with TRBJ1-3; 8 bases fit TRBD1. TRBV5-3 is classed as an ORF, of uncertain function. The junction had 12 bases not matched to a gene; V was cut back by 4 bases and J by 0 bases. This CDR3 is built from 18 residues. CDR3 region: CARSAAGTGVRSGNTIYF. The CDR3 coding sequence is TGTGCCAGAAGCGCCGCCGGGACAGGCGTCCGCTCTGGAAACACCATATATTTT.

CDR3 in DNA: TGTGCCAGCAGTGAGGGCCGAAATAGTGAAAAACTGTTTTTT. Its translation: CASSEGRNSEKLFF. The chain carries TRBV2 and TRBJ1-4; no clear D gene. V gave up 3 bases and J gave up 7 bases, with 12 bases separating them. CDR1 SNHLY and CDR2 FYNNEI come from the germline V gene. The CDR3 has 14 amino acids. The variable domain in full, completed from reference TRBV2 and TRBJ1-4, reads EPEVTQTPSHQVTQMGQEVILRCVPISNHLYFYWYRQILGQKVEFLVSFYNNEISEKSEIFDDQFSVERPDGSNFTLKIRSTKLEDSAMYFCASSEGRNSEKLFFGSGTQLSVL.

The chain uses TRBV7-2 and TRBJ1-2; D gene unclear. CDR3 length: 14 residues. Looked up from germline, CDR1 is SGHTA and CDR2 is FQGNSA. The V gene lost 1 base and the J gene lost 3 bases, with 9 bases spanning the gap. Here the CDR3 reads CASSLDPLDYGYTF. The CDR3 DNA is TGTGCCAGCAGCTTAGACCCGTTAGACTATGGCTACACCTTC.

The DNA for the CDR3 is TGTGCCAGCAGTGACGGGGTTCCCTCCTCTAGCACAGATACGCAGTATTTT. Translation gives CASSDGVPSSSTDTQYF. The chain uses TRBV6-1 and TRBJ2-3, with a tentative D call TRBD2 (5 bases). Germline CDR1 and CDR2: MNHNS and SASEGT. V was pared by 3 bases and J by 0 bases, with 16 bases between. The CDR3 sequence is 17 residues long.

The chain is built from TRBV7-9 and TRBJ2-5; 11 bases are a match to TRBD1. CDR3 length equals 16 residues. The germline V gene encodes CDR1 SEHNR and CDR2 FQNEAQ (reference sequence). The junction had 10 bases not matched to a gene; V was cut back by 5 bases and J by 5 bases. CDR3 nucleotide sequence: TGTGCCAGCAGCCAAGGACAGGGGGCGATGAGGGAGACCCAGTACTTC. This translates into CASSQGQGAMRETQYF.

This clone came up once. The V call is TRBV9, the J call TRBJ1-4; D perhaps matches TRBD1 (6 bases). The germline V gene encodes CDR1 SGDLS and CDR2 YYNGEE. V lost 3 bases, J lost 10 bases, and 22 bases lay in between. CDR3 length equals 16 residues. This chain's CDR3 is CASSGARDNTVVKLFF. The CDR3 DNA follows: TGTGCCAGCAGCGGGGCCCGGGACAACACTGTGGTAAAACTGTTTTTT. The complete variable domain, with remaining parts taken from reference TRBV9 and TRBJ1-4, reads DSGVTQTPKHLITATGQRVTLRCSPRSGDLSVYWYQQSLDQGLQFLIQYYNGEERAKGNILERFSAQQFPDLHSELNLSSLELGDSALYFCASSGARDNTVVKLFFGSGTQLSVL.

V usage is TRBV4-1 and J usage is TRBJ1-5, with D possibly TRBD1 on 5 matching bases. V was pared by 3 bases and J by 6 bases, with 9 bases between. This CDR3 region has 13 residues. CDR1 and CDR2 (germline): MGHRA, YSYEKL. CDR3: CASSHPGRQPQHF. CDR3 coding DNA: TGCGCCAGCAGCCACCCAGGGCGTCAGCCCCAGCATTTT.

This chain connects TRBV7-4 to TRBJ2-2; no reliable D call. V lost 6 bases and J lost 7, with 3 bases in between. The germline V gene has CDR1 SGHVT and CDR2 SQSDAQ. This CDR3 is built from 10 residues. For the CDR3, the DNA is TGTGCCAGCAGACTCGGGGAGCTGTTTTTT. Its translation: CASRLGELFF. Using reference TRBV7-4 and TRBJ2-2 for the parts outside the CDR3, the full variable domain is GAGVSQSPRYKVAKRGRDVALRCDSISGHVTLYWYRQTLGQGSEVLTYSQSDAQRDKSGRPSGRFSAERPERSVSTLKIQRTEQGDSAVYLCASRLGELFFGEGSRLTVL.

The CDR3 bases are TGTGCCAGCTCACCCTATACAGGGGGCACGACGGCCGGGGAGCTGTTTTTT. Protein product: CASSPYTGGTTAGELFF. V usage is TRBV18 and J usage is TRBJ2-2; 9 nucleotides agree with TRBD1. V was clipped by 3 bases and J by 6 bases; unmatched bases: 11. Germline V lookup: CDR1 KGHSH, CDR2 LQKENI. The CDR3 is made up of 17 amino acids.

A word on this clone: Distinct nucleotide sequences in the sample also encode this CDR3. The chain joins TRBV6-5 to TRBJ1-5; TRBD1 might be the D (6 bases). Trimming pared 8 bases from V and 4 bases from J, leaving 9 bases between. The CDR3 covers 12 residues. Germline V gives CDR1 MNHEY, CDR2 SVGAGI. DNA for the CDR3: TGTGCCAGCCGAAGGGGGAATCAGCCCCAGCATTTT. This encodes CASRRGNQPQHF.

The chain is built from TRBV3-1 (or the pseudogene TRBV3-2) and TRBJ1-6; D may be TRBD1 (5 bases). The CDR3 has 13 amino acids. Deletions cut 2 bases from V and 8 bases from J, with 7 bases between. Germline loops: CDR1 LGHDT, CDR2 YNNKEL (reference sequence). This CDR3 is CASSQRGYSPLHF. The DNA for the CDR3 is TGTGCCAGCAGCCAAAGGGGATATTCACCCCTCCACTTT.

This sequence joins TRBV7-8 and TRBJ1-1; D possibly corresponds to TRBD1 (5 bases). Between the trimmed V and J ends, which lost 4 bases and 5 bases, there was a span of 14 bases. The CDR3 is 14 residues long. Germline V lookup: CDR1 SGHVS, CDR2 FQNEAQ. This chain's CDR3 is CASSWGRKGTEAFF. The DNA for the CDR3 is TGTGCCAGCAGCTGGGGCAGGAAGGGAACTGAAGCTTTCTTT.

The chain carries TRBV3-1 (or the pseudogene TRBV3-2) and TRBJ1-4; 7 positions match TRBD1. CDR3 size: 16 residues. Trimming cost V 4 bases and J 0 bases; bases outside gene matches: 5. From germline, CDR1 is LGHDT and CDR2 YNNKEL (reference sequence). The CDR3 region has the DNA TGTGCCAGCAGCCCTTGGACAGGAACAACTAATGAAAAACTGTTTTTT. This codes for CASSPWTGTTNEKLFF.

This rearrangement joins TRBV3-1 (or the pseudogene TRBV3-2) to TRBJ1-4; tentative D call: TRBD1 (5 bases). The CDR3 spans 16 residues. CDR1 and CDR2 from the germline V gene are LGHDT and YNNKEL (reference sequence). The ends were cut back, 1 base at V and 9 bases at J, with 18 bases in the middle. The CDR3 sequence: CASSQASLGDLKKLFF. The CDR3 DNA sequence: TGTGCCAGCAGCCAAGCGAGTCTGGGGGACTTGAAAAAACTGTTTTTT.

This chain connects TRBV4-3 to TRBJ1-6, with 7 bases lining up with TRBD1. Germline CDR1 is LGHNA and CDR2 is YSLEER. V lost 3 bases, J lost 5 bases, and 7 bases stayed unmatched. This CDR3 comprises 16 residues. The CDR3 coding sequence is TGCGCCAGCAGCCACCAGCAGGGGGTAAATAATTCACCCCTCCACTTT. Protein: CASSHQQGVNNSPLHF.

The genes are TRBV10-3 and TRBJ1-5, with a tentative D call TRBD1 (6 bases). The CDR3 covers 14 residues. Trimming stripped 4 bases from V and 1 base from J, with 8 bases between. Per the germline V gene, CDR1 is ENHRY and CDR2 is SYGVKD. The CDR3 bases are TGTGCCATCAGTGCCCAGGGGAGCAATCAGCCCCAGCATTTT. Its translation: CAISAQGSNQPQHF.

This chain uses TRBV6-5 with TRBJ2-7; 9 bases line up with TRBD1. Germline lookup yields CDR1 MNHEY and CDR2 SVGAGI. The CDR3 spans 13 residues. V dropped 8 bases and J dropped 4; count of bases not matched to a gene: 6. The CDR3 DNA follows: TGTGCCAGCCCAAAGGACAGGGGTTACGAGCAGTACTTC. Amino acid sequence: CASPKDRGYEQYF.

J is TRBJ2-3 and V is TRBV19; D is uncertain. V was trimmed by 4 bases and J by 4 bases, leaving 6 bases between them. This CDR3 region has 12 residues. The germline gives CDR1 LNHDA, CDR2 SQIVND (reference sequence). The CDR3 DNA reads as TGTGCCAGTAGTAAGGCGGCAGATACGCAGTATTTT. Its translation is CASSKAADTQYF. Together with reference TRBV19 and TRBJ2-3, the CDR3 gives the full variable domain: DGGITQSPKYLFRKEGQNVTLSCEQNLNHDAMYWYRQDPGQGLRLIYYSQIVNDFQKGDIAEGYSVSREKKESFPLTVTSAQKNPTAFYLCASSKAADTQYFGPGTRLTVL.

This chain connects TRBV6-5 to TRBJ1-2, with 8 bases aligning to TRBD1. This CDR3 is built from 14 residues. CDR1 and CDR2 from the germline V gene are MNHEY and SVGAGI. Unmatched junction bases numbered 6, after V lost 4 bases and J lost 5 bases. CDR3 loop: CASSSGGSVYGYTF. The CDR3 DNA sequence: TGTGCCAGCAGTTCAGGGGGCAGCGTATATGGCTACACCTTC.